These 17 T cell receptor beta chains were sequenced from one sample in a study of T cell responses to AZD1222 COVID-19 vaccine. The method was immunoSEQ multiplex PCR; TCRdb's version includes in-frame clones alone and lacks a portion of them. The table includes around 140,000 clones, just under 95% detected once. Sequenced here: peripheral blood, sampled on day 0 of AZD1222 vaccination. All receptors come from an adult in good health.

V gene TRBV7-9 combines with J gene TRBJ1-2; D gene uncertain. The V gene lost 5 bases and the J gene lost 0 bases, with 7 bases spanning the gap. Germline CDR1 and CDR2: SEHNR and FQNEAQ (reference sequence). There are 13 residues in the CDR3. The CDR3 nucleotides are TGTGCCAGCAGCCCACCAGCTAACTATGGCTACACCTTC. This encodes CASSPPANYGYTF.

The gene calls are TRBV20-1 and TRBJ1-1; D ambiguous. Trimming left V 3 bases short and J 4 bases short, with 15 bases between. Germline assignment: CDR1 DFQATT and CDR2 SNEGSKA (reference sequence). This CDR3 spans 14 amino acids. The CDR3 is CSASVAGGGTEAFF. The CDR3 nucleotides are TGCAGTGCTAGTGTGGCTGGCGGTGGCACTGAAGCTTTCTTT.

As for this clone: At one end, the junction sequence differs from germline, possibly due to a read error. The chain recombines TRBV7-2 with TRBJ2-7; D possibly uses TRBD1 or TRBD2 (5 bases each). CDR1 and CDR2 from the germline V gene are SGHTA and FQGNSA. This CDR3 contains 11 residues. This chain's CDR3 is CASSSRDRKFF. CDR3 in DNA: TGTGCCAGCAGCTCCCGGGACCGAAAGTTCTTC.

The CDR3 DNA is TGTGCCAGCTCACCACCGGATCACTCTGGAAACACCATATATTTT. The encoded protein is CASSPPDHSGNTIYF. The genes are TRBV18 and TRBJ1-3, with D uncertain. From germline, CDR1 is KGHSH and CDR2 LQKENI. There are 15 residues in the CDR3. Trimming cost V 0 bases and J 0 bases, with 6 bases left between them.

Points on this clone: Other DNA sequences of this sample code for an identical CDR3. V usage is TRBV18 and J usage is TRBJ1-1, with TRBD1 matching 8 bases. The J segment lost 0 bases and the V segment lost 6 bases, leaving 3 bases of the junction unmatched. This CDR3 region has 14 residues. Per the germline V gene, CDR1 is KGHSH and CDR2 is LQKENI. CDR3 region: CASSPGQVNTEAFF. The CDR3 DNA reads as TGTGCCAGCTCGCCGGGACAGGTGAACACTGAAGCTTTCTTT.

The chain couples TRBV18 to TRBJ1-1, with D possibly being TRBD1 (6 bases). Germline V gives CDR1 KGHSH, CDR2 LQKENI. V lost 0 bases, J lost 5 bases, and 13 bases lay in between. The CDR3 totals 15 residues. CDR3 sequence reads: CASSPPVGARTEAFF. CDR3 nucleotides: TGTGCCAGCTCACCACCGGTGGGGGCGCGAACTGAAGCTTTCTTT.

CDR3 bases: TGTGCCTCCGGACTAGCGGGAGACGGTGCCCACGAGCAGTACTTC. Amino acid sequence: CASGLAGDGAHEQYF. The chain recombines TRBV6-5 with TRBJ2-7, with 13 bases identical to TRBD2. The germline gives CDR1 MNHEY, CDR2 SVGAGI. The CDR3 totals 15 residues. V lost 11 bases and J lost 5; bases outside the gene matches: 12.

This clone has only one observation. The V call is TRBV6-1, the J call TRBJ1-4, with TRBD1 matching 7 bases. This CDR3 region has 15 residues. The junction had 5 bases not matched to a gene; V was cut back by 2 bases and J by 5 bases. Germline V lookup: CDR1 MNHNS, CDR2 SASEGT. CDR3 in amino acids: CASSEQGDFNEKLFF. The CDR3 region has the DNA TGTGCCAGCAGTGAACAGGGGGATTTCAATGAAAAACTGTTTTTT.

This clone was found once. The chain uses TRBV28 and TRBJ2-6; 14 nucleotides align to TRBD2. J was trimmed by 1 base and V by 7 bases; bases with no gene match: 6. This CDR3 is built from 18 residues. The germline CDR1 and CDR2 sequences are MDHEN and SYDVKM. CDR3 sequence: CASTKGTSGSSGANVLTF. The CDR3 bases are TGTGCCAGCACTAAGGGGACTAGCGGGAGTTCTGGGGCCAACGTCCTGACTTTC.

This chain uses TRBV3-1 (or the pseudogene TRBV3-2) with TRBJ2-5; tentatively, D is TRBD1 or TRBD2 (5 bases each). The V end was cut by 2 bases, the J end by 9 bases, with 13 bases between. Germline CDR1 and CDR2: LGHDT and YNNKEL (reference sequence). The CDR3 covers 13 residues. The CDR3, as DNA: TGTGCCAGCAGCCAAAGGACATCCGGGGCCCAGTACTTC. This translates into CASSQRTSGAQYF.

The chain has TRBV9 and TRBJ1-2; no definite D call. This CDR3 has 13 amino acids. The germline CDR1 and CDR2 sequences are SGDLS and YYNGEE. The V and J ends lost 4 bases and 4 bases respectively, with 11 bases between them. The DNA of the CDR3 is TGTGCCAGCAGCACTGGGTCCTTCTATGGCTACACCTTC. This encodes CASSTGSFYGYTF.

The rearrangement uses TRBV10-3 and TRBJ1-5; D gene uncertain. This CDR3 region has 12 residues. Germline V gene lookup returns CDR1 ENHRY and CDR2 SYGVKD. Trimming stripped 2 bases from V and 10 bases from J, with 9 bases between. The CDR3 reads CAISEGDGPQHF. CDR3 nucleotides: TGTGCCATCAGTGAGGGTGACGGACCCCAGCATTTT.

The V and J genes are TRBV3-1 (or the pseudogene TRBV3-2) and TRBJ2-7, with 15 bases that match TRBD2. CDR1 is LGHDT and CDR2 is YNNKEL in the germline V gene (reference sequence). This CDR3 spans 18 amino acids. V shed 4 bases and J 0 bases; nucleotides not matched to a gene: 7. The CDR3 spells CASSPSGLAGGSSYEQYF. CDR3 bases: TGTGCCAGCAGCCCTTCCGGACTAGCGGGAGGGAGCTCCTACGAGCAGTACTTC.

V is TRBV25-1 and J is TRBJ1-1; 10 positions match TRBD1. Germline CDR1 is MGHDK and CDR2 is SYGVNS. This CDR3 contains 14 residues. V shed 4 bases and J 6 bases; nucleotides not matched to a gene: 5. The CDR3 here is CASSGGQGPAEAFF. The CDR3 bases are TGTGCCAGCAGTGGGGGACAGGGGCCGGCTGAAGCTTTCTTT.

CDR3 in DNA: TGTGCCAGCAGCTTCGGACAGGGGAGGGACACTGAAGCTTTCTTT. It codes for CASSFGQGRDTEAFF. J is TRBJ1-1 and V is TRBV11-2; 9 bases match TRBD1. Germline V gives CDR1 SGHAT, CDR2 FQNNGV. J gave up 3 bases and V 3 bases, and 5 bases lay outside the gene matches. This CDR3 has 15 residues.

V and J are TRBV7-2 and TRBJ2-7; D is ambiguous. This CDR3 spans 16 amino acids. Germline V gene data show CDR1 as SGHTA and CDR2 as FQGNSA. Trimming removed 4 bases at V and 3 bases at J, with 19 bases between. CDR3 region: CASSSPGSSLGYEQYF. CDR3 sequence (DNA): TGTGCCAGCAGCTCTCCCGGGTCTTCCTTAGGCTACGAGCAGTACTTC.

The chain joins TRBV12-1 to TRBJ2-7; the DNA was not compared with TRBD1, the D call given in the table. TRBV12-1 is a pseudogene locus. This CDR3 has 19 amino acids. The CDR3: CASSFKLYWTGGLRNEQYF. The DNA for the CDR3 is TGTGCCAGCAGCTTTAAGTTATATTGGACAGGGGGCTTGAGGAACGAGCAGTACTTC.